The entry below describes one T cell receptor beta chain. Its antigen remains unidentified. Here immunoSEQ multiplex PCR was the method, and the copy in TCRdb shows in-frame clones only, minus some. The sample carries 150,000 to 190,000 clones, 90% recorded once. This sample is part of a study of T cell responses to AZD1222 COVID-19 vaccine. General study points: Only after the peak T cell response were repertoires sampled. Donors were chiefly white British, with a greater number of females, and clonal diversity was perhaps underestimated. Spike was spanned by vaccine-associated CD4 TCRs, which were dominant at 160-218 and 743-854.

CDR1 and CDR2 (germline): LGHDT, YNNKEL (reference sequence). Trimming removed 7 bases from V and 8 bases from J, with 24 bases in between. The CDR3 spans 16 residues. The chain links TRBV3-1 (or the pseudogene TRBV3-2) to TRBJ2-1; D possibly corresponds to TRBD2 (6 bases). The TCR sequence derives from an adult in good health. The sample in question was peripheral blood, obtained on day 0 of AZD1222 vaccination. This CDR3 is CASTPLRWEDGDEQFF. In DNA form, the CDR3 reads TGTGCCAGCACCCCGTTGAGGTGGGAGGATGGGGATGAGCAGTTCTTC.